This T cell receptor beta chain comes out of a study of naive and memory T cell subsets. Two oligonucleotides, mixed equimolar, formed the beta constant-region primer covering TRBC1 and TRBC2. Ligated cDNA was amplified by four rounds of PCR with nested alpha and beta constant-region primers and SP2. TCRdb analysed the UMI-ligation and nested PCR reads with MiXCR anew, one entry per CDR3 protein. The data contain around 100,000 distinct CDR3 sequences, roughly 15% of them singletons. Study-level findings and limits: In CD4 and CD8 cells, diversity dropped from naive through EMRA. Naive repertoires, especially CD8, held a few larger clonotypes, possibly memory cells re-expressing CD45RA.

On this clonotype: The antigen is undetermined.

Germline values: CDR1 SGHRS, CDR2 YFSETQ. The CDR3 covers 14 residues. Trimming left V 0 bases short and J 3 bases short, with 7 bases between. The receptor was isolated from a human donor in good health. V usage is TRBV5-1 and J usage is TRBJ2-1, with D possibly being TRBD2 (6 bases). What was sequenced was naive CD8+ T cells from blood. CDR3 sequence: CASSLVGGYNEQFF. As DNA, the CDR3 is TGCGCCAGCAGCTTGGTCGGGGGCTACAATGAGCAGTTCTTC.